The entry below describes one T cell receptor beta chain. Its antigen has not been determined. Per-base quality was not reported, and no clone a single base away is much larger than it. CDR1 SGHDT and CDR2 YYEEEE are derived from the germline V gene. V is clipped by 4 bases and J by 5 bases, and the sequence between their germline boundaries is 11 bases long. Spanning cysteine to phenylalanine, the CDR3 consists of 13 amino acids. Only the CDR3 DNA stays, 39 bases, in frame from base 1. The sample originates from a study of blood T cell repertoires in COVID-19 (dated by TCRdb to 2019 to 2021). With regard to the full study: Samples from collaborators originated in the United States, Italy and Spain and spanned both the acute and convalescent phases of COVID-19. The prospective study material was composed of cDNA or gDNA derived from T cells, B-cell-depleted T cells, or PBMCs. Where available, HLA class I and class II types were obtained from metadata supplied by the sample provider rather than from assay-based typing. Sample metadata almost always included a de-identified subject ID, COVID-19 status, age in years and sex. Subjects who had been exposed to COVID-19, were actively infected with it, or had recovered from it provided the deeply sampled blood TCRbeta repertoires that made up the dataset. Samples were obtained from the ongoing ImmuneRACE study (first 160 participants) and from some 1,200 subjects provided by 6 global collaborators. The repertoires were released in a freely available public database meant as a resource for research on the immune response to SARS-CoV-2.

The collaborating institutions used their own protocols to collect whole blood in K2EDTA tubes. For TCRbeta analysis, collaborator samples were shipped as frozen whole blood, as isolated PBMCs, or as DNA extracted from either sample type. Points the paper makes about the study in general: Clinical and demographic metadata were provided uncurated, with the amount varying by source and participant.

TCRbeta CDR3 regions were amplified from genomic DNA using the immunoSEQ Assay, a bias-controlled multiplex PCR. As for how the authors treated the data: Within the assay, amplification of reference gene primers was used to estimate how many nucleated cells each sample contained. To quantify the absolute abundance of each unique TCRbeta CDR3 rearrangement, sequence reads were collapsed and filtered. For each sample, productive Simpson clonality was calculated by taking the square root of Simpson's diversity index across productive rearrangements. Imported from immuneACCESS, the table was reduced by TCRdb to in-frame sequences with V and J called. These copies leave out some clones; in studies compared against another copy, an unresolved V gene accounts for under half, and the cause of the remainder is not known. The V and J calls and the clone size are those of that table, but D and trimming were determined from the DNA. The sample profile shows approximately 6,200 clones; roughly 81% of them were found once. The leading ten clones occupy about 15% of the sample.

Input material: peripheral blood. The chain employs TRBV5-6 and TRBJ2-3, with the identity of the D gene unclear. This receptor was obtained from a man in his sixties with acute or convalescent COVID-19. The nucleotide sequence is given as TGTGCCAGCAGCACAAAGAGGATAGATACGCAGTATTTT. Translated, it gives CASSTKRIDTQYF.